The TCR beta chain under discussion was sequenced for a study of shared clonotypes between healthy human individuals (dated by TCRdb to the early 2020s). In the study overall: The cohort included three men and a couple of women between 18 and 49 years of age. Per donor, three plates each were used for CD4 naive and CD4 memory, two for CD8 naive, and one for CD8 memory. To estimate repertoire size and how much clonotypes are shared between individuals, the study performed deep sequencing of blood TCR repertoires from a handful of healthy adults. To increase sequencing depth and limit assay-specific biases, TCR repertoire library preparation and sequencing were carried out by different laboratories using diverse techniques. Leukapheresis yielded between about 0.85 and 10 billion PBMCs per donor.

As regards this clone: There is no known antigen for this receptor. Base qualities are missing; no much larger clone stands one base away.

Healthy HIV-negative adults with no recently reported acute infections or vaccinations were included as donors. Every donor was a Caucasian adult residing in Nashville, Tennessee, USA. CD4+ T cells were enriched by magnetic negative selection; naive cells were then positively selected on CD45RA, and the negative fraction formed the memory subset. Blood was obtained by leukapheresis, after which PBMCs were separated by Ficoll-Histopaque density gradient centrifugation and cryopreserved in liquid nitrogen vapor phase. Analytical flow cytometry was used to check the purity and quantity of every magnetically sorted T cell population. Each sorted fraction had its genomic DNA isolated and then quantified by UV absorbance on a Nanodrop 2000c. Results and caveats for the whole study, not just this receptor: Rarefaction of sorted-subset datasets indicated incomplete sequencing despite the large sequencing depth. Compared with non-shared clonotypes, the clonotypes found in all four sorted-subset donors had higher generation probabilities. Roughly 5% of naive CD4, around 4% of naive CD8, roughly 2.4% of memory CD4, and 0.35% to 0.4% of memory CD8 clonotypes were shared across a handful of donors. Because the study included a small number of donors, the genetic and exposure-history diversity represented was limited. Only blood was sampled, and tissue TCR repertoires likely differ from those in blood. Based on pairwise subsampling, the degree of clonotype sharing among donors was expected to be affected by sequencing depth. Naive subsets generally had larger estimated clonotype richness than memory subsets.

Trimming takes 1 base from V and 4 bases from J, and the germline ends sit 9 bases apart. According to the germline V gene (reference sequence), CDR1 reads SEHNR and CDR2 reads FQNEAQ. Taken from cysteine to phenylalanine, the CDR3 has 14 residues. The kept DNA is CDR3 alone, 42 bases in frame from the first base. Using the deep immunoSEQ assay, multiplex PCR amplified TCR CDR3 regions from genomic DNA. Extracted genomic DNA from each cell subset was distributed evenly across all wells of several immunoSEQ 96-well plates, and each plate was treated as a replicate. For sorted subsets, each replicate PCR was loaded with around 220 ng genomic DNA, equivalent to some 31,000 T cell genomes. Purified libraries were quantified with a Qubit 3.0 fluorometer, sized on a Bioanalyzer 2100, and re-quantified with the KAPA Library Quantification kit. Every immunoSEQ 96-well plate was sequenced on a separate single-read 150-cycle Illumina NextSeq 550 flow cell. On the study's bioinformatics: Because the immunoSEQ output held only junctional sequences and lacked quality scores, the filtering could not match the filtering applied to full-length reads. Sequences were annotated with PyIR, a Python wrapper for IgBLAST v1.9, and V/J genes and CDR3 were assigned using IMGT germline references. Reads were filtered out if the reads had weak V/J assignments (E-value above 1e-6), no CDR3, stop codons, out-of-frame junctions, or ambiguous translated residues. V3J clonotypes were defined as sequences sharing the same inferred V gene, J gene, and CDR3 amino acid sequence. To compute the percentage overlap between repertoires, the number of shared unique clonotypes was divided by the size of the smaller repertoire. Repertoire richness was assessed with RTK rarefaction, the Chao1 estimator, and Recon v2.1 estimates of unobserved clonotypes. For all TCRbeta clonotypes obtained by the gDNA method from four donors, generation probabilities were computed with OLGA. Held by TCRdb, this immuneACCESS table contains in-frame sequences only and omits some clones. Under half of the omission traces to an unresolved V gene where checked; the cause of the rest is unknown. V and J calls and clone size are copied from that table; D and trimming were computed from the DNA. The sample records 2 million to 3 million clones, over 85% of which are singletons. The ten largest clonotypes hold about 0.39% of the sample.

The rearranged segments are TRBV7-9 and TRBJ2-3, with the D segment identity uncertain. This TCR was sampled from a man younger than 35 in good health. Some clones in this sample may be carry-over from other donors' samples. The specimen sequenced was naive CD4+ T cells from PBMCs. The cell subset or site label on this specimen signifies: CD45RA+ positively selected. The CDR3: CASSLDQPADTQYF. The nucleotide sequence reads as follows: TGTGCCAGCAGCTTAGACCAACCGGCAGATACGCAGTATTTT.